Presented here are 15 T cell receptor beta chains from one specimen sequenced in a study of blood T cell repertoires in COVID-19. The repertoire was sequenced with immunoSEQ multiplex PCR; TCRdb's copy has only in-frame clones and lacks some. The sample carries around 70,000 clones, approximately 81% recorded once. The sample consisted of peripheral blood. Source of these receptors: a woman older than 75 with active or convalescent COVID-19.

This chain connects TRBV6-1 to TRBJ2-5; D not certain. The V gene's germline CDR1 is MNHNS and CDR2 SASEGT. CDR3 length: 12 amino acids. Trimming took 5 bases from V and 5 from J, leaving 9 bases between them. CDR3 sequence (DNA): TGTGCCAGCAGTTATAACTCTGAGACCCAGTACTTC. Residues: CASSYNSETQYF.

The chain combines TRBV28 with TRBJ2-1, with a weak D call TRBD1 (6 bases). CDR3 length equals 15 residues. Trimming cost V 3 bases and J 6 bases, with 15 bases left between them. CDR1 MDHEN and CDR2 SYDVKM come from the germline V gene. The CDR3 here is CASSFSPQGGNEQFF. The CDR3 region has the DNA TGTGCCAGCAGTTTTAGCCCACAAGGGGGCAATGAGCAGTTCTTC.

V and J are TRBV19 and TRBJ2-5, with 7 bases that match TRBD2. J was trimmed by 4 bases and V by 9 bases; bases with no gene match: 11. The CDR3 is 14 amino acids. Germline V gene lookup returns CDR1 LNHDA and CDR2 SQIVND (reference sequence). The CDR3 region is CASRLTSVGETQYF. The CDR3 coding sequence is TGTGCCAGCAGACTAACTAGCGTTGGAGAGACCCAGTACTTC.

The chain uses TRBV7-2 and TRBJ1-1, with D tentatively TRBD1 (5 bases). The CDR3 has 13 residues. Germline V lookup: CDR1 SGHTA, CDR2 FQGNSA. V lost 1 base, J lost 8 bases, and 11 bases lay in between. The CDR3 spells CASSLVGPAEAFF. The CDR3 coding sequence is TGTGCCAGCAGCTTAGTGGGGCCAGCAGAAGCTTTCTTT. Full variable domain (missing parts from reference TRBV7-2 and TRBJ1-1): GAGVSQSPSNKVTEKGKDVELRCDPISGHTALYWYRQSLGQGLEFLIYFQGNSAPDKSGLPSDRFSAERTGGSVSTLTIQRTQQEDSAVYLCASSLVGPAEAFFGQGTRLTVV.

The J gene is TRBJ1-3, the V gene TRBV6-5; possible D gene TRBD1, 5 bases. Deletions cut 7 bases from V and 0 bases from J, with 13 bases between. This CDR3 comprises 15 residues. In germline, CDR1 is MNHEY, CDR2 SVGAGI. The CDR3 protein is CASIPGGSSGNTIYF. In DNA form, the CDR3 reads TGTGCCAGCATCCCGGGGGGGTCCTCTGGAAACACCATATATTTT.

This sequence joins TRBV19 and TRBJ1-4; no definite D call. CDR1 LNHDA and CDR2 SQIVND come from the germline V gene (reference sequence). V was pared by 6 bases and J by 0 bases, with 14 bases between. There are 16 residues in the CDR3. The CDR3 region has the DNA TGTGCCAGTAGGGCGGCCCTGGGAGCAACTAATGAAAAACTGTTTTTT. As protein: CASRAALGATNEKLFF. Variable domain in full (rest from reference TRBV19 and TRBJ1-4): DGGITQSPKYLFRKEGQNVTLSCEQNLNHDAMYWYRQDPGQGLRLIYYSQIVNDFQKGDIAEGYSVSREKKESFPLTVTSAQKNPTAFYLCASRAALGATNEKLFFGSGTQLSVL.

This clone has a single count. The chain combines TRBV5-6 with TRBJ2-7; D uncertain. The germline V gene encodes CDR1 SGHDT and CDR2 YYEEEE. The ends were cut back, 3 bases at V and 1 base at J, with 8 bases in the middle. The CDR3 covers 13 residues. The CDR3 region has the DNA TGTGCCAGCAGCTACAGAACTTCCTACGAGCAGTACTTC. Protein product: CASSYRTSYEQYF.

The chain couples TRBV5-1 to TRBJ2-5; the match to TRBD2 covers 10 bases. Trimming removed 0 bases from V and 0 bases from J; junction bases left unmatched: 11. The V gene's germline CDR1 is SGHRS and CDR2 YFSETQ. CDR3 length: 19 amino acids. The CDR3 DNA reads as TGCGCCAGCAGCTTGGCGGCTAGCGGGGGATCCTCGTACCAAGAGACCCAGTACTTC. Its translation: CASSLAASGGSSYQETQYF.

The chain links TRBV21-1 to TRBJ1-1; the table's D call of TRBD1 was not tested on the DNA. TRBV21-1 is listed as a pseudogene. The CDR3 spans 18 residues. The CDR3 region is CASSKDWAGERGNTEAFF. The CDR3 DNA reads TGTGCCAGCAGCAAAGATTGGGCAGGGGAGAGGGGGAACACTGAAGCTTTCTTT.

This clone was seen only a few times. This chain uses TRBV13 with TRBJ1-2; weak D call: TRBD1 (6 bases). Germline CDR1 is PRHDT and CDR2 is FYEKMQ (reference sequence). The germline V and J ends were trimmed by 5 bases and 6 bases, with 16 bases remaining between them. This CDR3 is 14 amino acids long. The CDR3 sequence is CASSGQRLRNGYTF. CDR3 coding DNA: TGTGCCAGCAGCGGACAGCGGTTGAGGAATGGCTACACCTTC.

Only a few counts were recorded for this clone. This chain links TRBV19 with TRBJ1-4; D remains unclear. The V end was cut by 5 bases, the J end by 0 bases, with 10 bases between. This CDR3 has 15 residues. Germline CDR1 and CDR2: LNHDA and SQIVND (reference sequence). The CDR3 sequence is CASSLQQATNEKLFF. As DNA, the CDR3 is TGTGCCAGTAGTCTCCAACAAGCAACTAATGAAAAACTGTTTTTT.

This chain links TRBV11-1 with TRBJ1-3, with TRBD1 as a possible D gene (6 bases). V gave up 3 bases and J gave up 1 base, with 7 bases separating them. Per the germline V gene, CDR1 is SGHAT and CDR2 is FQDESV (reference sequence). This CDR3 is 14 amino acids long. DNA for the CDR3: TGTGCCAGCAGCTTGCAGGGGTCTGGAAACACCATATATTTT. Its translation is CASSLQGSGNTIYF.

The chain combines TRBV23-1 with TRBJ2-6, with D maybe TRBD2 (7 bases). TRBV23-1 falls under the ORF class, with uncertain function. Trimming stripped 0 bases from V and 0 bases from J, with 24 bases between. The CDR3 contains 22 residues. CDR3 residues: CASSQSGQGRDFSSSGANVLTF. CDR3 nucleotide sequence: TGCGCCAGCAGTCAATCCGGTCAGGGGAGGGATTTTTCTTCCTCTGGGGCCAACGTCCTGACTTTC.

V gene TRBV24-1 combines with J gene TRBJ2-5; TRBD2 aligns across 7 bases. V gave up 1 base and J gave up 2 bases; unmatched junction bases: 3. Germline CDR1 KGHDR, CDR2 SFDVKD. The CDR3 spans 15 residues. CDR3 coding DNA: TGTGCCACCAGTGATTTTGGGGGGGGGCAAGAGACCCAGTACTTC. Its protein product is CATSDFGGGQETQYF.

The chain couples TRBV13 to TRBJ2-2; no clear D. The CDR3 has 16 residues. The germline CDR1 and CDR2 sequences are PRHDT and FYEKMQ (reference sequence). V lost 3 bases and J lost 6, with 17 bases in between. CDR3 coding DNA: TGTGCCAGCAGCTTGTCCGGCCACGGCGGTCCCGGGGAGCTGTTTTTT. This sequence encodes CASSLSGHGGPGELFF.